A selection of T cell receptor beta chains follows, all from one sample in a study of blood T cell repertoires in COVID-19. Sequencing was performed with immunoSEQ multiplex PCR; in TCRdb, only in-frame clones are kept and a portion is missing. The repertoire holds roughly 250,000 clones, with roughly 80% as singletons. Sequenced: peripheral blood. These receptors originate from a woman aged 60-70 years with active or convalescent COVID-19. CDR3s include the opening cysteine and the closing phenylalanine or tryptophan. The order of the fields is V gene, clone size, J gene, D gene, CDR3 protein, CDR3 DNA. The D gene is left open where the match is weak. Clone sizes are given selectively: once, few, many, or a class where the clone is expanded.

TRBV19	.	TRBJ1-2	TRBD1	CASSRYRDRGLNYGYTF	TGTGCCAGTAGTCGCTACCGAGACAGGGGGCTAAACTATGGCTACACCTTC
TRBV13	.	TRBJ2-3	TRBD2	CASSFSSGSTDTQYF	TGTGCCAGCAGCTTTTCTAGCGGGAGCACAGATACGCAGTATTTT
TRBV5-4	few	TRBJ2-1	.	CASSYYIGEQFF	TGTGCCAGCAGCTACTACATTGGTGAGCAGTTCTTC
TRBV3-1/TRBV3-2	.	TRBJ2-2	TRBD1	CASSQWGTGNTGELFF	TGTGCCAGCAGCCAGTGGGGGACAGGGAACACCGGGGAGCTGTTTTTT
TRBV2	.	TRBJ1-1	.	CATRGTEAFF	TGTGCCACTCGGGGCACTGAAGCTTTCTTT
TRBV19	.	TRBJ1-2	TRBD1	CASSSVGQGFGYTF	TGTGCCAGTAGTAGTGTCGGACAGGGTTTTGGCTACACCTTC
TRBV11-2	.	TRBJ2-2	TRBD2	CASSLVVGGSTGELFF	TGTGCCAGCAGCTTAGTTGTGGGGGGGAGCACCGGGGAGCTGTTTTTT
TRBV30	once	TRBJ1-1	TRBD1	CAWSVPRTGELNTEAFF	TGTGCCTGGAGTGTACCCCGGACAGGAGAATTGAACACTGAAGCTTTCTTT
TRBV3-1/TRBV3-2	few	TRBJ2-1	.	CASSQDTSTYNEQFF	TGTGCCAGCAGCCAAGATACTAGTACGTACAATGAGCAGTTCTTC
TRBV6-5	.	TRBJ2-2	TRBD1	CASRAGTGETGELFF	TGTGCCAGCAGGGCCGGGACAGGGGAGACCGGGGAGCTGTTTTTT
TRBV18	.	TRBJ1-2	.	CASSPQGALNYGYTF	TGTGCCAGCTCACCTCAGGGTGCCCTGAACTATGGCTACACCTTC
TRBV19	.	TRBJ1-2	.	CASSIVGRANYGYTF	TGTGCCAGTAGTATAGTTGGCAGGGCTAACTATGGCTACACCTTC
TRBV7-2	.	TRBJ2-3	.	CASSVTFTSTDTQYF	TGTGCCAGCAGCGTGACTTTCACTAGCACAGATACGCAGTATTTT
TRBV10-3	.	TRBJ1-3	.	CAISRGSSGNTIYF	TGTGCCATCAGTCGGGGTAGCTCTGGAAACACCATATATTTT
TRBV21-1	.	TRBJ1-1	.	CASSYEQRGGRQGMNTEAFF	TGTGCCAGCAGCTACGAACAAAGAGGTGGTCGACAGGGGATGAACACTGAAGCTTTCTTT
TRBV27	.	TRBJ2-1	TRBD2	CASSLSVGGGSYNEQFF	TGTGCCAGCAGTTTATCGGTGGGCGGGGGCTCCTACAATGAGCAGTTCTTC
TRBV5-4	.	TRBJ1-6	.	CAGNSDSYNSPLHF	TGTGCCGGCAACTCCGACTCCTATAATTCACCCCTCCACTTT
TRBV6-2/TRBV6-3	medium-sized	TRBJ1-1	.	CASSHLGGRGTEAFF	TGTGCCAGCAGTCATCTTGGAGGGCGAGGGACTGAAGCTTTCTTT
TRBV6-6	.	TRBJ1-5	TRBD1	CASSTDRVRSNQPQHF	TGTGCCAGCAGTACTGACAGGGTACGTAGCAATCAGCCCCAGCATTTT
TRBV11-3	.	TRBJ2-2	.	CASSFSFIGGGELFF	TGTGCCAGCAGCTTTTCGTTCATAGGGGGCGGGGAGCTGTTTTTT
TRBV10-3	once	TRBJ2-7	TRBD1	CAISPGQGSYEQYF	TGTGCCATCAGTCCGGGACAGGGATCCTACGAGCAGTACTTC
TRBV6-5	.	TRBJ1-6	.	CASGSGDSPLHF	TGTGCCAGCGGCTCGGGTGATTCACCCCTCCACTTT
TRBV3-1/TRBV3-2	.	TRBJ2-7	TRBD2	CASSPFAGGRAGEQYF	TGTGCCAGCAGCCCCTTTGCGGGCGGGAGGGCCGGGGAGCAGTACTTC
TRBV3-1/TRBV3-2	.	TRBJ1-5	TRBD1	CASSPDRGLQPQHF	TGTGCCAGCAGCCCGGACAGGGGGCTACAGCCCCAGCATTTT
TRBV5-4	.	TRBJ2-1	.	CASSPPTSNEQFF	TGTGCCAGCAGCCCTCCTACTAGCAATGAGCAGTTCTTC
TRBV14	once	TRBJ2-1	.	CASSQDRLNEQFF	TGTGCCAGCAGCCAAGATAGATTAAATGAGCAGTTCTTC
TRBV15	.	TRBJ1-1	.	CATSSRRVDTEAFF	TGTGCCACCAGCTCACGACGGGTTGACACTGAAGCTTTCTTT
TRBV2	few	TRBJ2-1	.	CASGRDLVGGSEQFF	TGTGCCAGCGGGCGGGACTTAGTGGGAGGTAGTGAGCAGTTCTTC
TRBV6-5	.	TRBJ1-1	TRBD1	CASSPGAGGYTEAFF	TGTGCCAGCAGTCCCGGGGCAGGGGGGTACACTGAAGCTTTCTTT
TRBV30	once	TRBJ2-6	TRBD2	CAWRIAGAGANVLTF	TGTGCCTGGAGAATAGCGGGAGCTGGGGCCAACGTCCTGACTTTC
TRBV12-1	once	TRBJ2-1	.	CASSFAYSGNLYNEQFF	TGTGCCAGCAGCTTTGCTTATAGCGGGAATCTCTACAATGAGCAGTTCTTC
TRBV6-1	.	TRBJ2-6	.	CASSEYRTASGANVLTF	TGTGCCAGCAGTGAATACAGGACAGCCTCTGGGGCCAACGTCCTGACTTTC
TRBV7-9	.	TRBJ2-3	.	CASSLAQQGRTDTQYF	TGTGCCAGCAGCTTAGCGCAACAGGGAAGAACAGATACGCAGTATTTT
TRBV2	.	TRBJ2-5	TRBD1	CASSSQGGHQETQYF	TGTGCCAGCAGCTCACAGGGGGGCCACCAAGAGACCCAGTACTTC
TRBV4-1	.	TRBJ1-2	TRBD1	CASSPIPGQIYGYTF	TGCGCCAGCAGCCCAATTCCGGGACAGATTTATGGCTACACCTTC
TRBV18	.	TRBJ2-3	TRBD2	CASSPGLAGGPDTQYF	TGTGCCAGCTCACCCGGACTAGCGGGAGGGCCAGATACGCAGTATTTT
TRBV19	.	TRBJ2-1	TRBD1	CASTKTFRDRGQNEQFF	TGTGCCAGTACCAAAACCTTCCGGGACAGGGGGCAAAATGAGCAGTTCTTC
TRBV5-5	.	TRBJ1-3	.	CASSLEARVSGNTIYF	TGTGCCAGCAGCTTGGAGGCCAGGGTCTCTGGAAACACCATATATTTT
TRBV13	.	TRBJ1-6	.	CASSSGFSSYNSPLHF	TGTGCCAGCAGCTCGGGGTTCAGCTCCTATAATTCACCCCTCCACTTT
TRBV24-1	.	TRBJ2-2	.	CATMDKVSGELFF	TGTGCCACCATGGACAAAGTCTCCGGGGAGCTGTTTTTT
TRBV6-5	once	TRBJ2-5	TRBD2	CASSRSGGHETQYF	TGTGCCAGCAGTAGATCGGGGGGGCACGAGACCCAGTACTTC
TRBV28	.	TRBJ1-2	.	CAAIGPTGNYGYTF	TGTGCCGCAATAGGACCGACGGGGAACTATGGCTACACCTTC
TRBV14	.	TRBJ1-1	TRBD1	CASSQGTPRQGMGTEAFF	TGTGCCAGCAGCCAAGGTACACCGAGACAGGGTATGGGCACTGAAGCTTTCTTT
TRBV11-2	.	TRBJ2-5	.	CASSTTQETQYF	TGTGCCAGCAGCACTACACAAGAGACCCAGTACTTC
TRBV27	.	TRBJ1-1	TRBD1	CASIKTGGLTEAFF	TGTGCCAGCATCAAAACAGGGGGACTCACTGAAGCTTTCTTT
TRBV7-8	few	TRBJ2-2	.	CASSSAQGGELFF	TGTGCCAGCAGTTCGGCCCAGGGGGGGGAGCTGTTTTTT
TRBV19	.	TRBJ1-1	TRBD1	CASSAGTGVTEAFF	TGTGCCAGTAGTGCCGGGACAGGGGTTACTGAAGCTTTCTTT
TRBV11-3	.	TRBJ2-3	TRBD1	CASSLTPTGGTQYF	TGTGCCAGCAGCTTAACCCCGACAGGGGGTACGCAGTATTTT
TRBV19	few	TRBJ1-2	.	CASSTRTAYGYTF	TGTGCCAGTAGTACCCGGACTGCTTATGGCTACACCTTC
TRBV5-4	.	TRBJ2-3	.	CASSLYSDTQYF	TGTGCCAGCAGCTTGTATTCGGATACGCAGTATTTT
TRBV15	.	TRBJ2-5	TRBD2	CATSELRGSGATQYF	TGTGCCACCAGCGAGTTGCGGGGGAGTGGGGCGACCCAGTACTTC
TRBV11-2	once	TRBJ1-4	TRBD1	CASSLVQGANEKLFF	TGTGCCAGCAGCTTAGTACAGGGGGCTAATGAAAAACTGTTTTTT
TRBV6-5	once	TRBJ1-1	TRBD1	CASITPGTGRTEAFF	TGTGCCAGCATCACACCCGGGACAGGGAGAACTGAAGCTTTCTTT
TRBV3-1/TRBV3-2	.	TRBJ1-6	TRBD1	CASSQPPQGANSPLHF	TGTGCCAGCAGCCAACCGCCCCAGGGGGCCAATTCACCCCTCCACTTT